The next 9 T cell receptor beta chains were all read from a single sample in a study of cytomegalovirus exposure and HLA in healthy donors. The method was immunoSEQ multiplex PCR; TCRdb's version includes in-frame clones alone and lacks a portion of them. The data contain tens of thousands of clones, approximately 94% of them singletons. Specimen: PBMCs. These receptors originate from a woman younger than 35 in good health and CMV-seropositive.

The chain recombines TRBV5-1 with TRBJ2-7; 10 positions match TRBD2. Trimming cost V 4 bases and J 4 bases; bases outside gene matches: 11. Germline V CDR1 and CDR2: SGHRS, YFSETQ. This CDR3 spans 16 amino acids. In DNA, the CDR3 is TGCGCCAGCAGCCCAGAAACTAGCGGGACCCCTTACGAGCAGTACTTC. Translation gives CASSPETSGTPYEQYF. The full variable domain, in which reference TRBV5-1 and TRBJ2-7 provide the parts outside the CDR3, is KAGVTQTPRYLIKTRGQQVTLSCSPISGHRSVSWYQQTPGQGLQFLFEYFSETQRNKGNFPGRFSGRQFSNSRSEMNVSTLELGDSALYLCASSPETSGTPYEQYFGPGTRLTVT.

This clone was seen a handful of times. V and J are TRBV30 and TRBJ1-5; D gene unclear. The CDR3 is 15 residues long. V was clipped by 2 bases and J by 5 bases, with 16 bases between them. Per germline, CDR1 GTSNPN and CDR2 SVGIG (reference sequence). The CDR3 coding sequence is TGTGCCTGGAGTTTACTCCCCCCCGGGGATCAGCCCCAGCATTTT. It is translated as CAWSLLPPGDQPQHF.

In this sample, this clone turned up once. The chain uses TRBV7-6 and TRBJ2-1; D perhaps matches TRBD2 (5 bases). In germline, CDR1 is SGHVS, CDR2 FNYEAQ. The ends were cut back, 1 base at V and 2 bases at J, with 12 bases in the middle. The CDR3 spans 16 residues. The CDR3 spells CASSLGLEVAYNEQFF. DNA of the CDR3: TGTGCCAGCAGCTTAGGGCTGGAGGTGGCCTACAATGAGCAGTTCTTC.

The J gene is TRBJ1-4, the V gene TRBV6-4; D possibly corresponds to TRBD1 (5 bases). With 7 bases removed from V and 5 bases from J, the gap between germline ends came to 14 bases. The CDR3 sequence is 14 residues long. Germline CDR1 MRHNA, CDR2 SNTAGT. CDR3 protein: CASIGSGPNEKLFF. CDR3 DNA: TGTGCCAGCATAGGGTCAGGGCCGAATGAAAAACTGTTTTTT.

The chain couples TRBV7-6 to TRBJ2-7; 9 bases are a match to TRBD1. The germline V gene encodes CDR1 SGHVS and CDR2 FNYEAQ. V shed 5 bases and J 5 bases; nucleotides not matched to a gene: 13. The CDR3 runs to 16 residues. The CDR3 region is CASSPSGTGSPHEQYF. CDR3 sequence (DNA): TGTGCCAGCAGCCCATCCGGGACAGGGTCTCCGCACGAGCAGTACTTC.

The chain is built from TRBV6-1 and TRBJ1-2, with 8 bases that match TRBD1. This CDR3 spans 13 amino acids. Trimming removed 5 bases from V and 8 bases from J; junction bases left unmatched: 7. Germline V gene sequence: CDR1 MNHNS, CDR2 SASEGT. CDR3 bases: TGTGCCAGCAGTCCGAGGACAGGGAACGGCTACACCTTC. Translating it yields CASSPRTGNGYTF.

The chain links TRBV4-3 to TRBJ2-7; 8 nucleotides line up with TRBD2. CDR3 length: 16 residues. CDR1 LGHNA and CDR2 YSLEER come from the germline V gene. The J segment lost 0 bases and the V segment lost 1 base, leaving 5 bases of the junction unmatched. This CDR3 reads CASSQGLAGYSYEQYF. The DNA for the CDR3 is TGCGCCAGCAGCCAAGGGCTAGCGGGTTACTCCTACGAGCAGTACTTC.

The chain has TRBV7-8 and TRBJ2-3, with TRBD2 matching 11 bases. CDR3 length: 16 residues. Germline V lookup: CDR1 SGHVS, CDR2 FQNEAQ. The V gene end was trimmed by 8 bases and the J gene end by 2 bases; junction bases not matched to a gene: 9. This chain's CDR3 is CASFSGRVFNTDTQYF. CDR3 coding DNA: TGTGCCAGCTTTAGCGGGAGGGTTTTTAACACAGATACGCAGTATTTT.

V gene TRBV5-4 combines with J gene TRBJ2-2, with 11 bases aligning to TRBD2. The J segment lost 4 bases and the V segment lost 0 bases, leaving 5 bases of the junction unmatched. CDR1 and CDR2 (germline): SGHNT, YYREEE (reference sequence). The CDR3 is made up of 17 amino acids. CDR3 residues: CASSLGLAGLSTGELFF. The CDR3 bases are TGTGCCAGCAGCTTGGGACTAGCGGGGTTATCCACCGGGGAGCTGTTTTTT.